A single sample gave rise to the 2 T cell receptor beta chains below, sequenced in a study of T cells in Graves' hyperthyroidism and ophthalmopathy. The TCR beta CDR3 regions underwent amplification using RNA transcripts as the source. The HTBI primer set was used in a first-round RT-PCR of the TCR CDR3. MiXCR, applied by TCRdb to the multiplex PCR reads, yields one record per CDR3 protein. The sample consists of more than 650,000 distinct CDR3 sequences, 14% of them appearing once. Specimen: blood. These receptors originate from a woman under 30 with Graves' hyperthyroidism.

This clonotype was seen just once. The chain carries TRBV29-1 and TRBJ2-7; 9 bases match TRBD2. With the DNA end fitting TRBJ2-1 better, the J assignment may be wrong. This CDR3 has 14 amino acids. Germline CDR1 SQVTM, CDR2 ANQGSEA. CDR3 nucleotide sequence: TGCAGCGTAGGGACTAGCAGGAGGGCCGGTGAGCAGTTCTTC. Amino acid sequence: CSVGTSRRAGEQFF.

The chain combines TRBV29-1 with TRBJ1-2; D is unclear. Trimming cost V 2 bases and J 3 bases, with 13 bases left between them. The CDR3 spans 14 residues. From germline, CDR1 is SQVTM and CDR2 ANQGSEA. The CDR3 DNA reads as TGCAGCGTTGAACGGCAGCGGGCGGACTATGGCTACACCTTC. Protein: CSVERQRADYGYTF.